These 2 T cell receptor beta chains share one sample of origin, sequenced in a study of T cell changes during pregnancy in multiple sclerosis. The table came from immunoSEQ multiplex PCR; TCRdb's copy has only in-frame clones and leaves some out. Of fewer than 110,000 clones listed, approximately 90% are singletons. The specimen comprised peripheral blood, sampled after pregnancy. These receptors were taken from a female donor with multiple sclerosis, enrolled in a pregnancy study.

The rearrangement joins TRBV6-1 to TRBJ1-5, with 9 bases lining up with TRBD1. V was pared by 7 bases and J by 2 bases, with 6 bases of the junction left unmatched. Germline loops: CDR1 MNHNS, CDR2 SASEGT. The CDR3 is made up of 15 amino acids. CDR3 residues: CASNGQGRGNQPQHF. In DNA, the CDR3 is TGTGCCAGCAACGGACAGGGGCGGGGCAATCAGCCCCAGCATTTT.

CDR3 loop: CASSASSAARGTQYF. As DNA, the CDR3 is TGTGCCAGCAGCGCCTCTAGCGCCGCTAGGGGTACGCAGTATTTT. This chain joins TRBV9 and TRBJ2-3; a possible D gene is TRBD2 (6 bases). CDR3 length equals 15 residues. V lost 3 bases and J 8 bases, leaving 19 bases between the germline ends. Germline CDR1 is SGDLS and CDR2 is YYNGEE.